This T cell receptor (beta chain) was recorded in a study of T cell repertoires in cytomegalovirus infection. Whole-study context: Public TCR beta signatures provided an indication of both CMV infection and a matching HLA type. The study's findings and limits: HLA-C-restricted TCR beta clonotypes specific for CMV led the ex vivo response. Of the TCR beta families, the public ones yielded a cumulative frequency that identified carriers of CMV plus the relevant HLA.

A single record per CDR3 protein comes from TCRdb applying MiXCR to the reads. The sample records some 250,000 distinct CDR3 sequences, roughly 10% being singletons. This CDR3 is built from 17 residues. Germline V lookup: CDR1 LGHNA, CDR2 YNFKEQ. The V gene end was trimmed by 4 bases and the J gene end by 2 bases; junction bases not matched to a gene: 11. This clonotype was observed many times. What it binds is not known. Sequences were obtained from PBMCs. V is TRBV4-2 and J is TRBJ2-3; 8 positions agree with TRBD2. The sequence was obtained from a human donor in good health (CMV status not recorded). Some clones in this sample may be carry-over from other donors' samples. This chain's CDR3 is CASSPEGSGGHTDTQYF. CDR3 nucleotide sequence: TGTGCCAGCAGCCCTGAAGGGAGCGGGGGCCACACAGATACGCAGTATTTT.